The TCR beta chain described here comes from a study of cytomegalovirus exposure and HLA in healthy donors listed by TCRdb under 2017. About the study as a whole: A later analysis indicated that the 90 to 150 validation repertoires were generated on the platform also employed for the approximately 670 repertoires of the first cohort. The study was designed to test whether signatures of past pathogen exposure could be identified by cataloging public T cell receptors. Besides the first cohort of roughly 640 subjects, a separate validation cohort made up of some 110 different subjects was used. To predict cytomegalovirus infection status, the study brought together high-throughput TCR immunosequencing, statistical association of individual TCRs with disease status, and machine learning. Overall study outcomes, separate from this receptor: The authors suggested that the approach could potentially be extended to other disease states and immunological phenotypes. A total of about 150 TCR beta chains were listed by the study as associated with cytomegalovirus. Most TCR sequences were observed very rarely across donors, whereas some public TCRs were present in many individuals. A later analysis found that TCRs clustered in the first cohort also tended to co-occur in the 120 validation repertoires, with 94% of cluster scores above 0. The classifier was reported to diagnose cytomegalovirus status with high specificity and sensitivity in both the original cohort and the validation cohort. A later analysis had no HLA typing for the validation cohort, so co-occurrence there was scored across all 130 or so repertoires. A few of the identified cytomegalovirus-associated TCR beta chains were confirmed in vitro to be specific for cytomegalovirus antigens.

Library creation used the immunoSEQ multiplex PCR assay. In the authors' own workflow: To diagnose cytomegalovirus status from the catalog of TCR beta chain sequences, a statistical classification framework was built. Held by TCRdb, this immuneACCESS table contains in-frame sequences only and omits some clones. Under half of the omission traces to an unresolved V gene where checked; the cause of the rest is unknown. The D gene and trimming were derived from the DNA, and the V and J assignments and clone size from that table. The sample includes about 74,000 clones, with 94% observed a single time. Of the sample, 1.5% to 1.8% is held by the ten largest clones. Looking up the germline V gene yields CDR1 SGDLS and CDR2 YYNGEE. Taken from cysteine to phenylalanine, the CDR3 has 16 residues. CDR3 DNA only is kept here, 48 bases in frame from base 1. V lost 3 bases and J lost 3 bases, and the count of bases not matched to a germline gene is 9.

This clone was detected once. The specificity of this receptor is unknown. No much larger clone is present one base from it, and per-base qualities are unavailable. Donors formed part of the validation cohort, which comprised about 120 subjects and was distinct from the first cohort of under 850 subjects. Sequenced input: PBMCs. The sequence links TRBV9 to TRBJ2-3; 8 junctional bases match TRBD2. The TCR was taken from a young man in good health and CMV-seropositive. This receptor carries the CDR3 CASSAGGAGETDTQYF. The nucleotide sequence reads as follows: TGTGCCAGCAGCGCCGGGGGAGCGGGAGAGACAGATACGCAGTATTTT.